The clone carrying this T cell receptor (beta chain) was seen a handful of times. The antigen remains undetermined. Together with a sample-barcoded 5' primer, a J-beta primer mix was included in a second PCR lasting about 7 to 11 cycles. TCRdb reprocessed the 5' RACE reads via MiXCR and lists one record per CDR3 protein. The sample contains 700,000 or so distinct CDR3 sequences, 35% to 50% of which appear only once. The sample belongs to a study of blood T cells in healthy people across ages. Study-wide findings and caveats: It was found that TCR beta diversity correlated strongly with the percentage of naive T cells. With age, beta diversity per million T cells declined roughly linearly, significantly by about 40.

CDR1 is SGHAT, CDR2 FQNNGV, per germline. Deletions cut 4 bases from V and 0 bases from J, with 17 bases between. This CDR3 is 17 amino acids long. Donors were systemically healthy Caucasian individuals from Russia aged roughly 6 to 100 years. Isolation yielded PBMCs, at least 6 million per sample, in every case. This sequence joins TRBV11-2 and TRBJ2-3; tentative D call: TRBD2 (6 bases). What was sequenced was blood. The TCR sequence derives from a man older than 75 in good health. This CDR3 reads CASSSSKLATSTDTQYF. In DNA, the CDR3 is TGTGCCAGCAGCTCTTCCAAGCTAGCGACGAGCACAGATACGCAGTATTTT. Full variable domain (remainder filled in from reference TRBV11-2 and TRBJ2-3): EAGVAQSPRYKIIEKRQSVAFWCNPISGHATLYWYQQILGQGPKLLIQFQNNGVVDDSQLPKDRFSAERLKGVDSTLKIQPAKLEDSAVYLCASSSSKLATSTDTQYFGPGTRLTVL.